Listed below are T cell receptor beta chains from one sample, sequenced in a study of blood T cell repertoires in COVID-19. Sequencing was performed with immunoSEQ multiplex PCR; in TCRdb, only in-frame clones are kept and a portion is missing. The table shows about 200,000 clones, with approximately 86% occurring only once. The sample was PBMCs or T cells enriched from blood (not recorded which). Receptors were obtained from a woman between 35 and 50 years old with acute COVID-19. Each CDR3 is given with its conserved first and last residue. A D gene is named only where the DNA matches it firmly. Some rows mark clone size as missing; the rest say once, few, many or name a class of expanded clone.

clone_size j_call cdr3_length v_call d_call cdr3_nt cdr3_aa
- TRBJ1-5 17 TRBV6-1 TRBD1 TGTGCCAGCAGTGTGGACAGGGGAAAAAGGTCGCATCAGCCCCAGCATTTT CASSVDRGKRSHQPQHF
- TRBJ2-1 17 TRBV27 TRBD2 TGTGCCACCACCCAGGGATCTAGCGGTACCACCTACAATGAGCAGTTCTTC CATTQGSSGTTYNEQFF
- TRBJ1-1 15 TRBV13 - TGTGCCAGCAGCTCCGGACAGATCATGAACACTGAAGCTTTCTTT CASSSGQIMNTEAFF
- TRBJ2-7 14 TRBV28 - TGTGCCAGCAGGTCGCCCCAGGGAAACTACGAGCAGTACTTC CASRSPQGNYEQYF
- TRBJ1-5 15 TRBV3-1/TRBV3-2 - TGTGCCAGCAGCCAGGGGGGGGCCCTAAATCAGCCCCAGCATTTT CASSQGGALNQPQHF
- TRBJ2-7 15 TRBV27 - TGTGCCAGCACCCGAACCGTCGGAGGGACCTACGAGCAGTACTTC CASTRTVGGTYEQYF
few TRBJ1-6 14 TRBV6-5 - TGTGCCAGCAGCTTGACAGTGTATAATTCACCCCTCCACTTT CASSLTVYNSPLHF
once TRBJ1-6 17 TRBV19 - TGTGCCAGTAGTATGGAGTCGGGGGTCTCCTATAATTCACCCCTCCACTTT CASSMESGVSYNSPLHF
- TRBJ1-2 14 TRBV28 - TGTGCCAGCAGCCCCAAGGACAGCTCCTATGGCTACACCTTC CASSPKDSSYGYTF
- TRBJ2-2 16 TRBV4-3 - TGCGCCAGCAGCCAAGTCCCGGGTTCCGGGACCGGGGAGCTGTTTTTT CASSQVPGSGTGELFF
few TRBJ2-1 14 TRBV20-1 - TGCAGTGCTAGTAGGGGTGGGACCTACAATGAGCAGTTCTTC CSASRGGTYNEQFF
- TRBJ1-5 15 TRBV19 - TGTGCCAGTATCCCCCCGGGTCAGGGTGGTCAGCCCCAGCATTTT CASIPPGQGGQPQHF
few TRBJ2-2 13 TRBV28 - TGTGCCAGCGAGTCACCGAACACCGGGGAGCTGTTTTTT CASESPNTGELFF
- TRBJ1-1 13 TRBV6-5 - TGTGCCAGCAGTTACTCGAGGAACACTGAAGCTTTCTTT CASSYSRNTEAFF
- TRBJ2-7 15 TRBV24-1 - TGTGCCACCAGTGACCCGAGGACAGTCGGGTACGAGCAGTACTTC CATSDPRTVGYEQYF
- TRBJ1-1 12 TRBV5-1 - TGCGCCAGCAGAGTTGGAGGCACTGAAGCTTTCTTT CASRVGGTEAFF
- TRBJ2-3 14 TRBV4-3 TRBD2 TGCGCCAGCAGTGGACTAGCGGTCACAGATACGCAGTATTTT CASSGLAVTDTQYF
- TRBJ2-3 18 TRBV4-2 TRBD2 TGTGCCAGCAGCCAAGATGGAAAAAGCGGGAGCCTCACAGATACGCAGTATTTT CASSQDGKSGSLTDTQYF
- TRBJ2-3 17 TRBV4-3 - TGCGCCAGCAGCCAAGACTTTCAGGGCCGACGATCCGATACGCAGTATTTT CASSQDFQGRRSDTQYF
- TRBJ2-1 12 TRBV30 - TGTGCCTGGAGTGTGGTTCTAGCGGAGCAGTTCTTC CAWSVVLAEQFF
- TRBJ2-1 13 TRBV2 TRBD2 TGTGCCATCACTCTAGCGGATCACAATGAGCAGTTCTTC CAITLADHNEQFF
few TRBJ2-7 14 TRBV27 - TGTGCCAGCAGTTATTCCACAGGGCCCTACGAGCAGTACTTC CASSYSTGPYEQYF
- TRBJ2-3 17 TRBV5-6 - TGTGCCAGCAACGACAGAACGCGGCGAACCTTTACAGATACGCAGTATTTT CASNDRTRRTFTDTQYF
- TRBJ2-5 14 TRBV28 - TGTGCCAGCAGTTCGACAGGTACCCAAGAGACCCAGTACTTC CASSSTGTQETQYF
- TRBJ2-1 13 TRBV7-9 - TGTGCCAGCACCTCGAGCTCCTACAATGAGCAGTTCTTC CASTSSSYNEQFF
- TRBJ2-1 14 TRBV18 TRBD2 TGTGCCAGCTCAAAGGGACTAGCCGACAATGAGCAGTTCTTC CASSKGLADNEQFF
- TRBJ2-7 15 TRBV7-8 - TGTGCCAGCAGCTTAGTGGCTAGCGCCTCCTACGAGCAGTACTTC CASSLVASASYEQYF
- TRBJ2-7 13 TRBV30 TRBD1 TGTGCCTGGGCCGGGACAGGGGTGGTCGAGCAGTACTTC CAWAGTGVVEQYF
- TRBJ2-7 15 TRBV11-2 - TGTGCCAGCAGCTTACGGACGGGATTGATCTACGAGCAGTACTTC CASSLRTGLIYEQYF
once TRBJ2-3 14 TRBV30 TRBD2 TGTGCCTGGGAACTAGCGGGAGGGCCAGATACGCAGTATTTT CAWELAGGPDTQYF
- TRBJ2-5 16 TRBV3-1/TRBV3-2 TRBD2 TGTGCCAGCAGCCTTTCCGGGACTAGGAGGGAAGAGACCCAGTACTTC CASSLSGTRREETQYF
- TRBJ1-5 15 TRBV28 - TGTGCCCACTTTCGAGAAGAACAGACCCCCCAGCCCCAGCATTTT CAHFREEQTPQPQHF
- TRBJ1-1 13 TRBV19 - TGTGCCAGTAGTCTCAACTTGAACACTGAAGCTTTCTTT CASSLNLNTEAFF
- TRBJ1-4 13 TRBV29-1 - TGCAGCGCCGGCCATACAGCTAATGAAAAACTGTTTTTT CSAGHTANEKLFF
- TRBJ2-1 13 TRBV11-3 - TGTGCCAGCACTCTAGCCCCCAGCCATGAGCAGTTCTTC CASTLAPSHEQFF
- TRBJ2-1 16 TRBV11-2 TRBD1 TGTGCCAGCAGCCCGCGGACAGGGAGCTCCTACAATGAGCAGTTCTTC CASSPRTGSSYNEQFF
- TRBJ2-7 16 TRBV6-1 - TGTGCCAGCAGTGATTATAACTACAGGGTCGGTTACGAGCAGTACTTC CASSDYNYRVGYEQYF
- TRBJ1-2 14 TRBV27 - TGTGCCAGCAGGCTCGAGGGTGCCGGGGAAGGCTACACCTTC CASRLEGAGEGYTF
- TRBJ2-4 15 TRBV28 - TGTGCCAGCAGGGCCCAGGCAATCGCCAAAAACATTCAGTACTTC CASRAQAIAKNIQYF
once TRBJ1-1 18 TRBV7-9 - TGTGCCAGCAGCTTAGTAGGAGAGGGGAGGGTGGGAAACACTGAAGCTTTCTTT CASSLVGEGRVGNTEAFF
- TRBJ2-7 15 TRBV5-5 - TGTGCCAGCAGCTTGGACGCGACAGATTCCTACGAGCAGTACTTC CASSLDATDSYEQYF
- TRBJ2-1 15 TRBV7-3 TRBD2 TGTGCCAGCAGCCCTACTAGCGGGAGGGCCAATGAGCAGTTCTTC CASSPTSGRANEQFF
- TRBJ1-1 16 TRBV6-5 - TGTGCCAGCAGTTACACTCAGGGAAGGGTGAACACTGAAGCTTTCTTT CASSYTQGRVNTEAFF
- TRBJ2-7 12 TRBV7-8 - TGTGCCAGCAGCTTAGTCGACAGCTTGCAGTACTTC CASSLVDSLQYF
- TRBJ1-2 14 TRBV9 - TGTGCCAGCAGCGTAAATTTGGGACTTACCGGCTACACCTTC CASSVNLGLTGYTF